This T cell receptor beta chain came from a study of cytomegalovirus exposure and HLA in healthy donors (dated by TCRdb to the late 2010s). For the study in its entirety: An earlier analysis of roughly 500 of the donors reported 250 to 300 Gb of sequence data and 100 million to 130 million unique TCR beta sequences from about 179 million T cells. A handful of DR-DQ haplotypes were handled as single units for association and clustering because linkage in the cohort was strong. Typing coverage differed by locus: A, B, C, DRB1 and DQB1 were typed in about 629-640 donors, DQA1 in approximately 520, DPA1 in 606, and DPB1 in 472. Every repertoire in the discovery cohort had been generated on one and the same sequencing platform. An earlier analysis of 587 of the donors used high-throughput TCR beta sequencing to judge whether each TCR beta V gene segment behaved as functional or pseudogenic. A later genetic analysis took genome-wide SNP genotypes for about three fifths of the 666 donors and used that subset as a discovery cohort. An early release covering 500 to 750 HLA-typed donors comprised approximately 300 gigabases of sequencing data and 85 million or so unique TCR sequences. The later analysis used no new phenotypic data to find candidate immune exposures, relying instead on TCR beta sequences and their occurrence across donors. Of the roughly 400 genotyped donors, roughly 80% were placed in the genetic ancestry cluster associated with self-reported Caucasian donors. The study aimed to test whether cataloging public T cell receptors could reveal signatures of past pathogen exposure. In a later analysis, previously published TCR beta repertoires from about 640 donors were re-analyzed and high-resolution HLA genotyping was added so that TCR occurrence patterns could be studied. HLA typing included class I and class II loci at four-digit resolution. Donor age, sex, ethnicity and CMV serostatus were compiled together with the repertoire data. In addition to the first cohort of about 650 subjects, a separate validation cohort of approximately 110 different subjects was used. To predict cytomegalovirus infection status, the study brought together high-throughput TCR immunosequencing, statistical association of individual TCRs with disease status, and machine learning. Across some 400 genotyped donors of the cohort, an average of approximately 240,000 unique TCR beta nucleotide sequences per donor were sequenced, and roughly a sixth of those sequences were non-productive. The T cell repertoires of some 700 subjects were profiled by immunosequencing and related to cytomegalovirus serostatus. Study-wide findings and limitations: Broadly in line with IMGT annotations, most TCR beta V segments showed up in productive rearrangements about 90% or about 30% of the time in an earlier analysis of around 550 of the donors. Compared with equally common non-associated chains, HLA-associated TCR beta chains in a later analysis were more clonally expanded and had lower generation probabilities. Across donors, most TCR sequences were observed very rarely, whereas some public TCRs were present in many individuals. A further reported finding was that TCR beta sequences accurately predicted the HLA-A and HLA-B alleles for most subjects in the first cohort. According to a later analysis, parvovirus B19, influenza, CMV and Epstein-Barr virus appeared linked to several top co-occurrence clusters. A few of the identified cytomegalovirus-associated TCR beta chains were confirmed in vitro to be specific for cytomegalovirus antigens. Because HLA typing was unavailable for some donors at each locus, only the typed subset was used in association tests. The sequencing pipeline was judged likely to have produced a cluster of highly shared sequence variants as a technical artifact. At a false discovery rate of 0.05, a later analysis linked about 17,000 TCR beta sequences to specific HLA alleles. Cytomegalovirus status was reported to be diagnosed by the classifier with high specificity and sensitivity in both the original and validation cohorts. In a later analysis, TCR association rates were found to vary across HLA loci, with the most associated TCRs seen for DRB1 alleles and the fewest for HLA-C alleles. Some IMGT-functional V segments, including TRBV6-2 and TRBV6-3, could not be told apart with the 87-base-pair reads, so those segments were excluded. In a later analysis, most CMV-associated TCR beta chains were found to appear HLA-restricted, with HLA associations seemingly driven largely by CMV exposure. Approximately 18 rarely observed V segments, including chromosome 9 orphons, were excluded from the earlier analysis of approximately 500 of the donors because counts were too low. The authors suggested that the approach could potentially be generalized to other disease states and immunological phenotypes. Linkage disequilibrium might explain the correlated functional status among segregating V segments, but an unknown experimental factor could not be excluded. In a later genetic analysis, a missense DCLRE1C variant was associated with V-gene and J-gene trimming of TCR beta chains, and the association was replicated in an independent cohort. Compared with the 666-donor mean, donors in an Asian-associated ancestry cluster had fewer N-insertions in productive TCRs, according to a later genetic analysis. A total of about 180 TCR beta chains were listed by the study as associated with cytomegalovirus. When HLA alleles, especially DR and DQ, strongly co-occurred, TCR associations were difficult to assign to individual alleles. The only immune exposure information available for the cohort was CMV serostatus. The cohort was sequenced for TCR beta chains only, and without alpha or paired-chain data the features that could be detected were limited. Sequencing depth was assumed to be roughly uniform across donors in the presence/absence analyses, though that assumption may not hold.

The receptor library was made with the immunoSEQ multiplex PCR assay. For the multiplex PCR, a mixture combining 60 forward primers for TCR Vbeta segments and 13 reverse primers for TCR Jbeta segments was used. A multiplex PCR assay on genomic DNA amplified the CDR3 region of rearranged TCR beta genes. The Illumina HiSeq System was used to sequence the amplified TCR beta libraries as 87-base-pair reads. Per the source publication's procedure: A later analysis tallied roughly 80 million unique TCR beta chains across the approximately 670 repertoires, and approximately 12 million of those chains were shared by two or more donors. Raw reads were error-corrected and collapsed into unique sequences with a nearest-neighbor algorithm that merged closely related sequences to remove PCR and sequencing errors. CDR3 sequences were aligned to IMGT reference sequences to assign V, D and J gene segments. For a sequence to be retained, a match of at least six nucleotides was required to both a V gene segment and a J gene segment. Rearrangements were classified as productive when the CDR3 lacked stop codons and remained in frame with V and J, and all other rearrangements were classified as non-productive. CDR3 was defined according to IMGT convention as the region running from the second conserved V-encoded cysteine to the conserved J-encoded phenylalanine. In an earlier analysis of roughly 610 of the donors, sequences lacking an unambiguous match to a single V gene segment were excluded. An earlier analysis of approximately 590 of the donors classified V segments as functional when productive rearrangements were above 56.7% and as segregating when the standard deviation between donors was above 5%. A statistical classification framework was developed to diagnose cytomegalovirus status using the catalog of TCR beta chain sequences. A later analysis assigned V and J genes by comparing TCR nucleotide sequences with IMGT/GENE-DB human TR gene sequences. The TCRdist pipeline was used in a later analysis to assign CDR3 sequences and most-parsimonious VDJ recombination scenarios. In a later analysis, each TCR beta chain was defined by its CDR3 amino acid sequence together with its V-gene family, and reads lacking a unique V-gene family were excluded. As a way to deal with suspected cross-contamination and a sequencing artifact, a later analysis dropped 450 to 600 nucleotide sequences that were highly shared and had low generation probability. A later analysis calculated a clonal expansion index for each public chain from normalized within-repertoire ranks of inferred template counts. Generation probabilities in a later analysis came from a VDJ recombination model fitted to out-of-frame rearrangements, and those results were checked against IGoR. In a later analysis, hypergeometric tests were used to score TCR-TCR, TCR-HLA and TCR-CMV co-occurrence, with a repertoire-size bias correction applied to TCR pairs. False discovery rates were estimated in a later analysis by permuting HLA or CMV assignments 20 times. In a later analysis, co-occurring TCRs were grouped using DBSCAN, with TCRdist sequence similarity added in when clustering inside HLA-allele-positive subsets. Repertoires with fewer than 30,000 or more than 120,000 public chains, plus five repertoires with anomalous nucleotide sharing, were excluded from co-occurrence clustering. Imported from immuneACCESS, the table was reduced by TCRdb to in-frame sequences with V and J called. These copies leave out some clones; in studies compared against another copy, an unresolved V gene accounts for under half, and the cause of the remainder is not known. Clone size and V and J calls were adopted from that table, with D and trimming inferred from the DNA. The sample profile shows just under 70,000 clones; roughly four fifths of them were found once. The ten largest clones take up 6% to 7.5% of the sample.

In the case of this clone: Its antigen has not been determined. No clone much larger than this one lies a single base away; base qualities are absent.

The cohort comprised fewer than 750 healthy bone marrow donors. At the time of sampling, all cohort members were nominally healthy, though unrecorded immune exposures were likely present. CMV serostatus was recorded as positive for some 300 and negative for about 50% of the roughly 670 cohort members, whereas no CMV serostatus was recorded for the donor in question. A peripheral blood sample was provided by each donor, and peripheral blood mononuclear cells were used for TCR beta sequencing. Genomic DNA extraction from the blood cell samples was performed with the Qiagen DNeasy Blood Extraction Kit. The CDR3, cysteine through phenylalanine, is 14 amino acids long. CDR3 DNA is the only sequence kept; it has 42 bases, read in frame from the first base. From V the trimming removes 5 bases and from J it removes 3 bases, while the gene matches leave 5 bases of the junction unaccounted for. In the germline V gene, CDR1 corresponds to MNHEY and CDR2 to SVGAGI.

The material sequenced was PBMCs. The chain is assembled from TRBV6-5 and TRBJ1-2; TRBD1 matches 8 bases in the middle. This TCR was sampled from a human donor in good health. CDR3 reads: CASSAGGLYYGYTF. At the DNA level, the sequence is TGTGCCAGCAGTGCAGGGGGCCTTTACTATGGCTACACCTTC.